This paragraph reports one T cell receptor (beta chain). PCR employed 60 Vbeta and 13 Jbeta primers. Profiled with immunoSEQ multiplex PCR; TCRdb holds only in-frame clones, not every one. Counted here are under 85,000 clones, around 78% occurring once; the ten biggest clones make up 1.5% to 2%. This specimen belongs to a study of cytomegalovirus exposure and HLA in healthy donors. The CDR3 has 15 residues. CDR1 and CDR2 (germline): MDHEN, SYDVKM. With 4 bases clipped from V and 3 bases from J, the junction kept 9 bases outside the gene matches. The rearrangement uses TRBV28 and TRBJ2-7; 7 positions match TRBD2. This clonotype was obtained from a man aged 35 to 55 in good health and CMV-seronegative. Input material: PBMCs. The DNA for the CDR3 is TGTGCCAGCAGTTCCGGTCGGGGGGACTTCTACGAGCAGTACTTC. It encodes CASSSGRGDFYEQYF.